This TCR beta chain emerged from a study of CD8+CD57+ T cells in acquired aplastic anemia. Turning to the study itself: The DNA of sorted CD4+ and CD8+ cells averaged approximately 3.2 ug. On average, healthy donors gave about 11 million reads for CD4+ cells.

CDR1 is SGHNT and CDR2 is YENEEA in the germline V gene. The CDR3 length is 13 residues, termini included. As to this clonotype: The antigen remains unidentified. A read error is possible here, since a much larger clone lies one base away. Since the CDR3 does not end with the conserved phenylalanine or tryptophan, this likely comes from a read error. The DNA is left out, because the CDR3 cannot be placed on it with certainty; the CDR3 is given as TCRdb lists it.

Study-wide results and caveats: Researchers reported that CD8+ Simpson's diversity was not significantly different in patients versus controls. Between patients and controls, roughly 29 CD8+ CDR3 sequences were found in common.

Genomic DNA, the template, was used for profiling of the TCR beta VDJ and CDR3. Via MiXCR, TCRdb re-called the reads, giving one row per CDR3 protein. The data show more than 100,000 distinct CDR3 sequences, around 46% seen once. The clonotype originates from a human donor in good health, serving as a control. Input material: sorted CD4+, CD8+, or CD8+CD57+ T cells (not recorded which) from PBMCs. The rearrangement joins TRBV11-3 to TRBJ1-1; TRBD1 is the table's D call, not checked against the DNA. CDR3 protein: CASSRGADTEALL.